One and the same sample provided the 5 T cell receptor beta chains below, sequenced in a study of CD8+CD57+ T cells in acquired aplastic anemia. The template for TCR beta VDJ and CDR3 sequence profiling was genomic DNA. Using its own MiXCR run on the reads, TCRdb lists one record per CDR3 protein. In the table there are around 170,000 distinct CDR3 sequences, over 40% of which are singletons. Sequencing involved patients with CD8+CD57+ cell expansion previously shown by flow cytometry. Sequenced material: sorted CD4+, CD8+, or CD8+CD57+ T cells (not recorded which) from PBMCs. These receptors were taken from a human donor with aplastic anemia.

This clonotype was detected ten times or more. This chain connects TRBV14 to TRBJ2-2; 8 nucleotides agree with TRBD1. The V gene's germline CDR1 is SGHDN and CDR2 FVKESK. J lost 7 bases, V lost 2 bases, and 3 bases had no gene match. This CDR3 is 14 amino acids long. The CDR3: CASSQQGASGELFF. The CDR3 DNA reads as TGTGCCAGCAGCCAACAGGGGGCCAGCGGGGAGCTGTTTTTT.

V is TRBV6-1 and J is TRBJ2-7; 12 bases are a match to TRBD1. V was pared by 4 bases and J by 4 bases, with 5 bases of the junction left unmatched. Germline loops: CDR1 MNHNS, CDR2 SASEGT. CDR3 length: 15 amino acids. Here the CDR3 reads CASSARDRGQYEQYF. The DNA of the CDR3 is TGTGCCAGCAGTGCAAGGGACAGGGGGCAATACGAGCAGTACTTC.

This chain connects TRBV2 to TRBJ2-7; the D is unclear. V was shortened by 8 bases and J by 3 bases, with 5 bases between the two germline ends. Germline CDR1 SNHLY, CDR2 FYNNEI. The CDR3 totals 10 residues. CDR3 nucleotide sequence: TGTGCCAGCTTCGGCTACGAGCAGTACTTC. It is translated as CASFGYEQYF.

The gene calls are TRBV29-1 and TRBJ1-3; D gene uncertain. This CDR3 spans 15 amino acids. Trimming left V 0 bases short and J 2 bases short, with 11 bases between. CDR1 is SQVTM, CDR2 ANQGSEA, per germline. The CDR3 reads CSVEDLTDPGNTIYF. The DNA for the CDR3 is TGCAGCGTTGAAGATCTTACAGACCCTGGAAACACCATATATTTT. Full variable domain (remainder filled in from reference TRBV29-1 and TRBJ1-3): SAVISQKPSRDICQRGTSLTIQCQVDSQVTMMFWYRQQPGQSLTLIATANQGSEATYESGFVIDKFPISRPNLTFSTLTVSNMSPEDSSIYLCSVEDLTDPGNTIYFGEGSWLTVV.

Many counts were recorded for this clonotype. The chain uses TRBV9 and TRBJ1-4; D remains unclear. This CDR3 is built from 13 residues. Germline V gene data show CDR1 as SGDLS and CDR2 as YYNGEE. The germline V and J ends were trimmed by 0 bases and 5 bases, with 5 bases remaining between them. CDR3 protein: CASSVGGNEKLFF. DNA for the CDR3: TGTGCCAGCAGCGTAGGTGGGAATGAAAAACTGTTTTTT.